These 28 T cell receptor beta chains came from one sample sequenced in a study of shared clonotypes between healthy human individuals (dated by TCRdb to about 2020). Library generation was performed with the immunoSEQ multiplex PCR assay. Not all clones reach the TCRdb copy of this immuneACCESS table, which keeps in-frame sequences only. Checked studies attribute under half of the gap to unresolved V genes and leave the rest unexplained. In this sample the table shows 1,400,000 or so clones, approximately 98.5% of which occur a single time. The ten most abundant clones make up approximately 0.38% of the sample. The sequenced sample consisted of naive CD4+ T cells sorted from blood. Read against the paper, the sample's cell subset or site label means: CD45RA+ positively selected. The receptor source for this set is a man aged 25-40 years in good health.

The chain combines TRBV7-2 with TRBJ1-5, with D possibly being TRBD1 (6 bases). There are 16 residues in the CDR3. The V gene's germline CDR1 is SGHTA and CDR2 FQGNSA. Trimming pared 1 base from V and 4 bases from J, leaving 14 bases between. CDR3 sequence reads: CASSLDRAPLNQPQHF. CDR3 nucleotides: TGTGCCAGCAGCTTAGACAGGGCCCCACTAAATCAGCCCCAGCATTTT.

The chain uses TRBV11-3 and TRBJ2-3; D is unresolved. The CDR3 loop spans 14 amino acids. The V gene's germline CDR1 is SGHNT and CDR2 YENEEA. V was cut by 5 bases and J by 5 bases, with 14 bases left in between. The CDR3 DNA sequence: TGTGCCAGCAGCCTTGGGTCAAGCGAAGATACGCAGTATTTT. It specifies CASSLGSSEDTQYF.

This clone was seen just once. The chain links TRBV6-5 to TRBJ2-7, with no clear D. Germline values: CDR1 MNHEY, CDR2 SVGAGI. Trimming took off 7 bases at V and 0 bases at J, with 10 bases between the two ends. The CDR3 is 13 residues long. CDR3 residues: CASNTAGSYEQYF. The CDR3 DNA sequence: TGTGCCAGCAATACGGCCGGCTCCTACGAGCAGTACTTC.

The chain uses TRBV18 and TRBJ2-5; TRBD1 aligns across 8 bases. CDR1 and CDR2 (germline): KGHSH, LQKENI. V was clipped by 4 bases and J by 1 base; unmatched bases: 2. The length of the CDR3 is 14 residues. The CDR3 here is CASSLDRAQETQYF. The CDR3 DNA reads as TGTGCCAGCTCACTGGACAGGGCCCAAGAGACCCAGTACTTC.

The J gene is TRBJ1-2, the V gene TRBV28; maybe TRBD1 (5 bases). Germline V gives CDR1 MDHEN, CDR2 SYDVKM. Deletions cut 8 bases from V and 4 bases from J, with 26 bases between. This CDR3 region has 17 residues. CDR3 DNA sequence: TGTGCCAGCGCCCCCAGCGGGTATGGGGCGGGGAGCTATGGCTACACCTTC. It yields the protein CASAPSGYGAGSYGYTF.

The chain couples TRBV5-1 to TRBJ2-1; D uncertain. Trimming removed 4 bases at V and 3 bases at J, with 11 bases between. The germline V gene encodes CDR1 SGHRS and CDR2 YFSETQ. The CDR3 contains 14 residues. This chain's CDR3 is CASSPSMIYNEQFF. The CDR3 DNA follows: TGCGCCAGCAGCCCCTCAATGATCTACAATGAGCAGTTCTTC.

As for this clone: Other DNA sequences in this specimen translate into the identical CDR3. The rearrangement joins TRBV19 to TRBJ2-3; unclear D gene. Germline loops: CDR1 LNHDA, CDR2 SQIVND (reference sequence). Trimming left V 3 bases short and J 0 bases short, with 10 bases between. The CDR3 is made up of 15 amino acids. The CDR3 here is CASSILGTSTDTQYF. The DNA of the CDR3 is TGTGCCAGTAGTATCCTGGGAACTAGCACAGATACGCAGTATTTT.

The chain uses TRBV5-1 and TRBJ2-1, with 14 bases that match TRBD2. Germline CDR1 reads SGHRS; CDR2 reads YFSETQ. With V trimmed by 4 bases and J by 7 bases, 7 bases remained unmatched. The CDR3 spans 16 residues. The CDR3 DNA reads as TGCGCCAGCAGCAAGGGGACTAGCGGGAGTAGGAATGAGCAGTTCTTC. Encoded protein: CASSKGTSGSRNEQFF.

The V call is TRBV5-1, the J call TRBJ2-3, with 7 nucleotides matching TRBD2. The CDR3 runs to 15 residues. The ends lost 4 bases at V and 0 bases at J; junction bases unmatched: 5. Germline V gene sequence: CDR1 SGHRS, CDR2 YFSETQ. The CDR3 DNA is TGCGCCAGCAGCACCACTAGCGTTAGCACAGATACGCAGTATTTT. Translating it yields CASSTTSVSTDTQYF.

CDR3 loop: CASELPGPGSNTEAFF. The CDR3 DNA is TGTGCCAGTGAGCTTCCGGGCCCCGGTTCCAACACTGAAGCTTTCTTT. The V gene is TRBV19, the J gene TRBJ1-1; D is undetermined. CDR3 length: 16 residues. The V gene's germline CDR1 is LNHDA and CDR2 SQIVND (reference sequence). Trimming cost V 8 bases and J 2 bases, with 21 bases left between them.

This clone was picked up a small number of times. V is TRBV9 and J is TRBJ2-7; perhaps TRBD2 as D (5 bases). V was clipped by 2 bases and J by 3 bases, with 15 bases between them. CDR1 and CDR2 (germline): SGDLS, YYNGEE. The CDR3 is made up of 15 amino acids. CDR3 nucleotides: TGTGCCAGCAGCGTCGGGCGGGTCGGCCTCTACGAGCAGTACTTC. Residues: CASSVGRVGLYEQYF.

The genes are TRBV7-9 and TRBJ2-2; the D is unclear. Deletions cut 2 bases from V and 2 bases from J, with 9 bases between. Germline V gene data show CDR1 as SEHNR and CDR2 as FQNEAQ (reference sequence). The CDR3 totals 15 residues. In nucleotides, the CDR3 is TGTGCCAGCAGCTTAAAATCGCGCAACACCGGGGAGCTGTTTTTT. This sequence encodes CASSLKSRNTGELFF. Variable domain in full (rest from reference TRBV7-9 and TRBJ2-2): DTGVSQNPRHKITKRGQNVTFRCDPISEHNRLYWYRQTLGQGPEFLTYFQNEAQLEKSRLLSDRFSAERPKGSFSTLEIQRTEQGDSAMYLCASSLKSRNTGELFFGEGSRLTVL.

The rearrangement joins TRBV5-1 to TRBJ2-3; D is possibly TRBD1 (5 bases). The V end lost 2 bases, the J end lost 5 bases, and 15 bases lay between the germline ends. The CDR3 contains 15 residues. The germline CDR1 and CDR2 sequences are SGHRS and YFSETQ. CDR3 sequence (DNA): TGCGCCAGCAGCTTTGGTCAGGGCGTGGGAGATACGCAGTATTTT. Its protein is CASSFGQGVGDTQYF.

The chain employs TRBV21-1 and TRBJ2-5; TRBD2, the D gene given by the table, was not confirmed from the DNA. TRBV21-1 is flagged as a pseudogene. The CDR3 has 12 amino acids. CDR3 in amino acids: CASSLLLETQYF. The CDR3 coding sequence is TGTGCCAGCAGCCTACTGTTGGAGACCCAGTACTTC.

The chain couples TRBV6-4 to TRBJ2-2, with 9 nucleotides matching TRBD2. Trimming removed 5 bases from V and 6 bases from J; junction bases left unmatched: 7. Germline V CDR1 and CDR2: MRHNA, SNTAGT. The CDR3 extends over 15 amino acids. This CDR3 reads CASSPTLAGAGELFF. The CDR3 nucleotides are TGTGCCAGCAGTCCTACATTAGCGGGAGCCGGGGAGCTGTTTTTT.

This chain uses TRBV14 with TRBJ1-3, with TRBD1 matching over 7 bases. J lost 13 bases, V lost 1 base, and 7 bases had no gene match. There are 13 residues in the CDR3. Germline V gene lookup returns CDR1 SGHDN and CDR2 FVKESK. Written as DNA, the CDR3 is TGTGCCAGCAGCCAAGGGGTCGGGACAGCAATATATTTT. Protein sequence: CASSQGVGTAIYF.

The rearrangement joins TRBV6-1 to TRBJ2-5; D uncertain. This CDR3 has 11 residues. The V and J ends lost 8 bases and 5 bases respectively, with 9 bases between them. Germline loops: CDR1 MNHNS, CDR2 SASEGT. The CDR3 bases are TGTGCCAGCGCTCTTGGTGAGACCCAGTACTTC. Its translation is CASALGETQYF.

This clone showed up just once. The chain is built from TRBV5-1 and TRBJ2-5; no firm D call. Germline V CDR1 and CDR2: SGHRS, YFSETQ. The CDR3 contains 15 residues. The ends were cut back, 4 bases at V and 5 bases at J, with 18 bases in the middle. The CDR3 is CASSVTGTIGETQYF. The CDR3 nucleotides are TGCGCCAGCAGCGTTACGGGTACAATCGGGGAGACCCAGTACTTC.

The chain links TRBV7-2 to TRBJ1-2, with D maybe TRBD1 (5 bases). Per the germline V gene, CDR1 is SGHTA and CDR2 is FQGNSA. The CDR3 loop spans 15 amino acids. Trimming stripped 6 bases from V and 0 bases from J, with 14 bases between. The CDR3 region has the DNA TGTGCCAGCAGTTCCGAAGGGGCGACTAACTATGGCTACACCTTC. This sequence encodes CASSSEGATNYGYTF.

The chain recombines TRBV2 with TRBJ1-5; D not certain. The CDR3 is made up of 13 amino acids. Germline CDR1 reads SNHLY; CDR2 reads FYNNEI. Between the trimmed V and J ends, which lost 7 bases and 1 base, there was a span of 8 bases. CDR3 DNA sequence: TGTGCCAGCAACTCGGGGAGCAATCAGCCCCAGCATTTT. Amino acid sequence: CASNSGSNQPQHF.

The V gene is TRBV28, the J gene TRBJ1-1; D is possibly TRBD1 (6 bases). The germline gives CDR1 MDHEN, CDR2 SYDVKM. V shed 6 bases and J shed 11 bases, with 19 bases lying between them. The CDR3 has 13 amino acids. The CDR3 region is CASSPRQALDAFF. As DNA, the CDR3 is TGTGCCAGCAGCCCGCGACAGGCCCTAGACGCTTTCTTT.

The gene calls are TRBV4-3 and TRBJ2-5; 7 bases line up with TRBD1. The CDR3 has 17 amino acids. Trimming took 1 base from V and 5 from J; bases not matched to a gene: 13. Germline V lookup: CDR1 LGHNA, CDR2 YSLEER. The CDR3 DNA follows: TGCGCCAGCAGCCAAGGGTTAAGACAGGGTAATTGGGAGACCCAGTACTTC. Amino acids: CASSQGLRQGNWETQYF.

The chain recombines TRBV29-1 with TRBJ2-1, with 8 bases that match TRBD1. Germline V lookup: CDR1 SQVTM, CDR2 ANQGSEA. V shed 3 bases and J 3 bases; nucleotides not matched to a gene: 4. The CDR3 is made up of 14 amino acids. The CDR3 reads CSVEIDRGYNEQFF. The CDR3, as DNA: TGCAGCGTTGAGATCGACAGGGGCTACAATGAGCAGTTCTTC.

The rearrangement links TRBV15 to TRBJ2-2; TRBD1 or TRBD2 may be the D gene (5 bases each). The V and J ends lost 0 bases and 8 bases respectively, with 16 bases between them. The length of the CDR3 is 16 residues. Germline CDR1 LNHNV, CDR2 YYDKDF (reference sequence). CDR3 bases: TGTGCCACCAGCAGAGATGAGGGGTTTCGGAGTGGGGAGCTGTTTTTT. It encodes CATSRDEGFRSGELFF.

The V gene is TRBV2, the J gene TRBJ1-5; a weak D match, TRBD1 (5 bases). This CDR3 is built from 15 residues. CDR1 is SNHLY and CDR2 is FYNNEI in the germline V gene. The V end lost 5 bases, the J end lost 5 bases, and 16 bases lay between the germline ends. This CDR3 is CASSPLTVGDQPQHF. The CDR3 region has the DNA TGTGCCAGCAGTCCTTTGACAGTCGGAGATCAGCCCCAGCATTTT.

The chain has TRBV5-1 and TRBJ1-2; 8 nucleotides align to TRBD1. V trimming: 4 bases; J trimming: 7 bases; junction bases outside the gene matches: 6. Germline CDR1 SGHRS, CDR2 YFSETQ. The length of the CDR3 is 13 residues. The DNA for the CDR3 is TGCGCCAGCAGCCCTCCGGGGACAGGTGGCTACACCTTC. It encodes CASSPPGTGGYTF.

The J gene is TRBJ1-3, the V gene TRBV7-8, with D uncertain. With 4 bases removed from V and 0 bases from J, the gap between germline ends came to 13 bases. Germline V lookup: CDR1 SGHVS, CDR2 FQNEAQ. The CDR3 totals 16 residues. This CDR3 is CASSSLHGSSGNTIYF. The CDR3 DNA sequence: TGTGCCAGCAGCTCCCTACATGGTAGCTCTGGAAACACCATATATTTT.

Only one count was recorded for this clone. The identical CDR3 is also encoded by other nucleotide sequences in the sample. This chain links TRBV4-3 with TRBJ1-5; D is undetermined. V lost 0 bases and J lost 5, with 8 bases in between. From germline, CDR1 is LGHNA and CDR2 YSLEER. CDR3 length equals 14 residues. The CDR3 protein is CASSQERGDQPQHF. CDR3 nucleotide sequence: TGCGCCAGCAGCCAAGAAAGAGGAGATCAGCCCCAGCATTTT.